The T cell receptor beta chain described here comes from a study of blood T cell repertoires in COVID-19. Across the whole study: The study drew acute and convalescent COVID-19 samples from the United States, Italy and Spain. The cDNA or gDNA used as material had been derived from T cells, B-cell-depleted T cells, or PBMCs.

As originally analysed: Scientists estimated how many nucleated cells there were by amplifying reference gene primers. Generated by immunoSEQ multiplex PCR, the TCRdb table keeps only in-frame clones and is missing some. The D gene and trimming were derived from the DNA, and the V and J assignments and clone size from that table. The repertoire holds 70,000 to 80,000 clones, with approximately 80% as singletons. This clone is a singleton in its sample. Germline CDR1 and CDR2: MNHNY and SVGAGI (reference sequence). The ends were cut back, 0 bases at V and 1 base at J, with 4 bases in the middle. CDR3 length equals 14 residues.

The sequencing input was peripheral blood. This chain joins TRBV6-6 and TRBJ1-3; D uncertain. The sequence derives from a man older than 75 with acute or convalescent COVID-19. This CDR3 reads CASSYSGSGNTIYF. The DNA for the CDR3 is TGTGCCAGCAGTTACTCCGGGTCTGGAAACACCATATATTTT.